This T cell receptor (beta chain) was identified in a study of Graves' ophthalmopathy and Graves' hyperthyroidism. The V gene's germline CDR1 is SGHVS and CDR2 FQNEAQ. The CDR3 totals 17 residues. Trimming at V came to 2 bases and at J to 8 bases, leaving 9 bases not matched to a gene. Amplified material comprised TCR beta CDR3 regions derived from RNA transcripts. After a first-round RT-PCR with HTBI primers, a second-round multiplex PCR was run. MiXCR, applied by TCRdb to the multiplex PCR reads, yields one record per CDR3 protein. The sample consists of 1 million to 1.3 million distinct CDR3 sequences, about 38% of them appearing once.

V is TRBV7-8 and J is TRBJ2-1, with 13 bases aligning to TRBD2. This TCR was recovered from an adult man with Graves' hyperthyroidism. Sequencing was done on a sample of peripheral blood or thyroid tissue (not recorded which). The CDR3 DNA is TGTGCCAGCAGCTTAAGAACGACTAGCGGGGGGCCTGATGAGCAGTTCTTC. It encodes CASSLRTTSGGPDEQFF.